These T cell receptor beta chains were read from a single sample in a study of cytotoxic CD8 clonotypes in ibrutinib-treated CLL. Clones were read by immunoSEQ multiplex PCR, and TCRdb kept only the in-frame ones, dropping some. The table has approximately 150,000 clones, approximately 84% seen once. The sequencing used PBMCs, collected after 24 months of ibrutinib treatment. These receptors were collected from a human donor with chronic lymphocytic leukemia. CDR3s include the opening cysteine and the closing phenylalanine or tryptophan. Each record gives: J gene, clone size, V gene, CDR3 length, CDR3 protein. Clone size, where shown, is once, few, many, or a class for clones that have expanded.

TRBJ2-2 | few | TRBV7-9 | 14 | CASSPVRSTGELFF
TRBJ1-5 | few | TRBV5-1 | 15 | CASSPGSTTGQPQHF
TRBJ1-2 | NA | TRBV6-1 | 13 | CASRQGGTYGYTF
TRBJ1-1 | few | TRBV9 | 15 | CASSGGTGADTEAFF
TRBJ2-1 | NA | TRBV2 | 18 | CASSEGILASGAYNEQFF
TRBJ2-7 | once | TRBV19 | 15 | CASRTGTGSSYEQYF
TRBJ2-1 | NA | TRBV5-1 | 16 | CASSLNPAGGINEQFF
TRBJ1-4 | NA | TRBV5-1 | 16 | CASSLVGNGANEKLFF
TRBJ1-3 | NA | TRBV7-6 | 16 | CASSPYRDISGNTIYF
TRBJ2-3 | once | TRBV5-1 | 18 | CASSRGTSGRRGTDTQYF
TRBJ1-4 | NA | TRBV7-2 | 14 | CASSWTATNEKLFF
TRBJ2-3 | NA | TRBV7-2 | 19 | CASSLTSPGVGLTTDTQYF
TRBJ2-3 | NA | TRBV9 | 12 | CASSRQGDTQYF
TRBJ2-5 | NA | TRBV7-7 | 13 | CASSFSSGETQYF
TRBJ1-1 | NA | TRBV11-1 | 14 | CASSLVQPNTEAFF
TRBJ2-5 | NA | TRBV20-1 | 11 | CSARDRETQYF
TRBJ2-1 | NA | TRBV9 | 18 | CASSVTSGRAVFYNEQFF
TRBJ2-2 | NA | TRBV30 | 15 | CASSRRGGNTGELFF
TRBJ1-2 | once | TRBV5-1 | 14 | CASSPDTLNYGYTF
TRBJ1-4 | NA | TRBV25-1 | 14 | CASSEFGGGEKLFF
TRBJ1-2 | NA | TRBV18 | 16 | CASSPSLGTDPYGYTF
TRBJ2-5 | NA | TRBV28 | 15 | CASSLAGQGQETQYF
TRBJ2-1 | NA | TRBV4-3 | 16 | CASSQDHRGGWNEQFF
TRBJ2-5 | NA | TRBV9 | 16 | CASSVGPGGRQETQYF
TRBJ2-1 | NA | TRBV6-1 | 11 | CASHNWDEQFF
TRBJ1-1 | NA | TRBV7-2 | 14 | CASNHRDRDTEAFF
TRBJ2-3 | NA | TRBV4-2 | 15 | CASSQEIRIGDTQYF
TRBJ1-2 | NA | TRBV5-1 | 14 | CASSLDSRRYGYTF
TRBJ1-3 | NA | TRBV19 | 15 | CASSGTGGSGNTIYF
TRBJ2-2 | NA | TRBV5-1 | 15 | CASSLEWGRTGELFF
TRBJ2-3 | NA | TRBV18 | 14 | CASSNQGGTDTQYF
TRBJ2-7 | few | TRBV30 | 16 | CAWSVWLADLSYEQYF
TRBJ2-3 | NA | TRBV27 | 13 | CASSHPRTDTQYF
TRBJ1-5 | NA | TRBV28 | 13 | CASSSGGIQPQHF
TRBJ2-7 | NA | TRBV4-1 | 17 | CASSPPPGTSGRNEQYF
TRBJ2-3 | NA | TRBV5-1 | 13 | CASSLGRTDTQYF
TRBJ1-1 | NA | TRBV7-3 | 16 | CASSPRGGGLNTEAFF
TRBJ1-2 | NA | TRBV28 | 11 | CATSGFYGYTF
TRBJ1-2 | NA | TRBV30 | 16 | CAWRDLQGAVGTGYTF
TRBJ1-3 | once | TRBV5-8 | 14 | CASSTFTRGNTIYF
TRBJ2-2 | once | TRBV9 | 16 | CASSVVLAGVAGELFF